A selection of T cell receptor beta chains follows, all from one sample in a study of technical replicates of blood from a few donors. Sequenced by immunoSEQ multiplex PCR; TCRdb stores in-frame clones only, minus some. Of 65,000 to 95,000 clones in the sample, 94% were seen once. Sequencing input: T cells isolated from PBMCs. Receptors originate from a human donor in good health. CDR3s include the opening cysteine and the closing phenylalanine or tryptophan. Each record gives: J gene, D gene, V gene, clone size, CDR3 DNA, CDR3 protein. A D gene is named only where the DNA matches it firmly. Size tells how often a clone was seen (once, few, many) or the class of an expanded clone, and some rows leave it out.

J: TRBJ1-1; D: TRBD1; V: TRBV4-2; size: -; DNA: TGTGCCAGCACCCAACGGGCAGGGGGTACCACTGAAGCTTTCTTT; CDR3: CASTQRAGGTTEAFF
J: TRBJ2-7; D: -; V: TRBV19; size: -; DNA: TGTGCCAGTAGTATCCAGGGAATTGGCGAGCAGTACTTC; CDR3: CASSIQGIGEQYF
J: TRBJ1-2; D: TRBD1; V: TRBV29-1; size: -; DNA: TGCAGCGTCGGATTACAAGGACAGGGTAGTGGCTACACCTTC; CDR3: CSVGLQGQGSGYTF
J: TRBJ1-2; D: TRBD1; V: TRBV28; size: -; DNA: TGTGCCAGCAGTTTTGCCGGACAGGGATATGGCTACACCTTC; CDR3: CASSFAGQGYGYTF
J: TRBJ2-3; D: -; V: TRBV6-1; size: -; DNA: TGTGCCAGCAGACTAGGATCGGCCATCACAGATACGCAGTATTTT; CDR3: CASRLGSAITDTQYF
J: TRBJ2-4; D: -; V: TRBV25-1; size: -; DNA: TGTGCCAGCAGTGAATCGGGGGACAGTTTCCGCATTCAGTACTTC; CDR3: CASSESGDSFRIQYF
J: TRBJ1-1; D: -; V: TRBV2; size: -; DNA: TGTGCCAGCTGCCGAGAGGAAAACACTGAAGCTTTCTTT; CDR3: CASCREENTEAFF
J: TRBJ2-3; D: -; V: TRBV4-1; size: -; DNA: TGCGCCAGCAGCCCCCCACTCGGAGATACGCAGTATTTT; CDR3: CASSPPLGDTQYF
J: TRBJ2-5; D: -; V: TRBV9; size: -; DNA: TGTGCCAGCAGCGCTCAGGGGTGGGAGACCCAGTACTTC; CDR3: CASSAQGWETQYF
J: TRBJ2-7; D: -; V: TRBV14; size: -; DNA: TGTGCCAGCAGCTCCCAGGGGGGACTGGGCTACGAGCAGTACTTC; CDR3: CASSSQGGLGYEQYF
J: TRBJ2-7; D: -; V: TRBV5-4; size: -; DNA: TGTGCCAGCAGCTTGGGAATAGCCTACTCCTACGAGCAGTACTTC; CDR3: CASSLGIAYSYEQYF
J: TRBJ2-1; D: TRBD1; V: TRBV9; size: -; DNA: TGTGCCAGCAGCGTAGAGAGACAGGGGGGGAATGAGCAGTTCTTC; CDR3: CASSVERQGGNEQFF
J: TRBJ1-2; D: TRBD1; V: TRBV6-1; size: once; DNA: TGTGCCAGCAGGAGGGACAGGGAAGAGGGCTACACCTTC; CDR3: CASRRDREEGYTF
J: TRBJ1-5; D: -; V: TRBV4-2; size: -; DNA: TGTGCCAGCAGCCAAGATACGGGGGGAAAGCCCCAGCATTTT; CDR3: CASSQDTGGKPQHF
J: TRBJ2-7; D: TRBD2; V: TRBV5-1; size: -; DNA: TGCGCCAGCAGCTTGGCCGCGGGGGACGAGCAGTACTTC; CDR3: CASSLAAGDEQYF
J: TRBJ2-3; D: TRBD1; V: TRBV5-1; size: -; DNA: TGCGCCAGCAGCTCTGAGGGACAGAGACACACAGATACGCAGTATTTT; CDR3: CASSSEGQRHTDTQYF
J: TRBJ2-7; D: -; V: TRBV19; size: -; DNA: TGTGCCAGTAGTATACGGGACAACTACGAGCAGTACTTC; CDR3: CASSIRDNYEQYF
J: TRBJ1-1; D: TRBD1; V: TRBV5-1; size: -; DNA: TGCGCCAGCAGCGTGGACAGGGCAGGCACTGAAGCTTTCTTT; CDR3: CASSVDRAGTEAFF
J: TRBJ2-7; D: TRBD2; V: TRBV19; size: -; DNA: TGTGCCAGTAGTCCAACTAGCGGGAGGATCCACGAGCAGTACTTC; CDR3: CASSPTSGRIHEQYF
J: TRBJ1-2; D: -; V: TRBV19; size: -; DNA: TGTGCCAGTAATCGTGCACAGGGAGGCTACACCTTC; CDR3: CASNRAQGGYTF
J: TRBJ2-7; D: TRBD2; V: TRBV15; size: -; DNA: TGTGCCACCAGCAGGACTAGCGGAACCTACGAGCAGTACTTC; CDR3: CATSRTSGTYEQYF
J: TRBJ1-1; D: TRBD1; V: TRBV4-1; size: -; DNA: TGCGCCAGCAGCCAAGAAACCACAGGGGACACTGAAGCTTTCTTT; CDR3: CASSQETTGDTEAFF
J: TRBJ1-2; D: -; V: TRBV14; size: -; DNA: TGTGCCAGCAGCCAAGGGGTCCAGGGGAGCACTAACTATGGCTACACCTTC; CDR3: CASSQGVQGSTNYGYTF
J: TRBJ2-1; D: TRBD2; V: TRBV5-6; size: -; DNA: TGTGCCAGCAGCTTCGATAGCGGGAGAGGTAATGAGCAGTTCTTC; CDR3: CASSFDSGRGNEQFF
J: TRBJ1-1; D: TRBD1; V: TRBV9; size: -; DNA: TGTGCCAGCAGCGTAGGAGGCTTCCGGGACAGCGAGAAAGCTTTCTTT; CDR3: CASSVGGFRDSEKAFF
J: TRBJ2-3; D: -; V: TRBV25-1; size: -; DNA: TGTGCCAGCAGTGAATTTAAAGCTACCCCCACAGATACGCAGTATTTT; CDR3: CASSEFKATPTDTQYF
J: TRBJ2-3; D: TRBD2; V: TRBV29-1; size: -; DNA: TGCAGCGTTGGGTTAGCGGGACTAAACACAGATACGCAGTATTTT; CDR3: CSVGLAGLNTDTQYF
J: TRBJ1-3; D: -; V: TRBV14; size: once; DNA: TGTGCCAGCAGCCAAGATAGAAACACCATATATTTT; CDR3: CASSQDRNTIYF
J: TRBJ1-3; D: -; V: TRBV28; size: -; DNA: TGTGCCAGCAGTTTCGCGGGAGCAAACTCTGGAAACACCATATATTTT; CDR3: CASSFAGANSGNTIYF
J: TRBJ2-1; D: -; V: TRBV30; size: -; DNA: TGTGCCTGGAACAGCCTCGGTCACCGCGATGAGCAGTTCTTC; CDR3: CAWNSLGHRDEQFF
J: TRBJ1-4; D: -; V: TRBV4-3; size: once; DNA: TGCGCCAGCAGCCAGATACAGGTAACTAATGAAAAACTGTTTTTT; CDR3: CASSQIQVTNEKLFF
J: TRBJ2-3; D: TRBD2; V: TRBV30; size: -; DNA: TGTGCCTGGAGTGTCGGGCGGGAGCCGACCACAGATACGCAGTATTTT; CDR3: CAWSVGREPTTDTQYF
J: TRBJ1-2; D: -; V: TRBV6-5; size: -; DNA: TGTGCCAGCACACGGTCAGGGGCTGAGAACTATGGCTACACCTTC; CDR3: CASTRSGAENYGYTF
J: TRBJ2-1; D: TRBD2; V: TRBV30; size: once; DNA: TGTGCCTGGAGCCCCGGGACTAGCTACAATGAGCAGTTCTTC; CDR3: CAWSPGTSYNEQFF
J: TRBJ2-7; D: -; V: TRBV7-8; size: -; DNA: TGTGCCAGCAGCTTTGGTTGGCGGGCCTACGAGCAGTACTTC; CDR3: CASSFGWRAYEQYF
J: TRBJ2-2; D: -; V: TRBV9; size: -; DNA: TGTGCCAGCAGCGTAGAGGGGTTACCTATTTCTGGGGAGCTGTTTTTT; CDR3: CASSVEGLPISGELFF
J: TRBJ1-1; D: TRBD1; V: TRBV2; size: -; DNA: TGTGCCAGCAGTGGGGACAGCGTCACTGAAGCTTTCTTT; CDR3: CASSGDSVTEAFF
J: TRBJ2-7; D: -; V: TRBV5-1; size: -; DNA: TGCGCCAGCAGCTCGGACCTAACGGGGAAGACCGACGAGCAGTACTTC; CDR3: CASSSDLTGKTDEQYF
J: TRBJ2-3; D: -; V: TRBV29-1; size: -; DNA: TGCAGCGGTTTTCGGACAGATACGCAGTATTTT; CDR3: CSGFRTDTQYF
J: TRBJ1-3; D: TRBD1; V: TRBV6-1; size: -; DNA: TGTGCCAGCAGTGAAGGGACCGGGACAGGGATGGGAAACACCATATATTTT; CDR3: CASSEGTGTGMGNTIYF
J: TRBJ2-1; D: -; V: TRBV5-1; size: -; DNA: TGCGCCAGCAGCTTGAAGGTGGAGGTTAGCTCCTACAATGAGCAGTTCTTC; CDR3: CASSLKVEVSSYNEQFF
J: TRBJ2-6; D: -; V: TRBV7-3; size: -; DNA: TGTGCCAGCAGCGTAGACATATCTGGGGCCAACGTCCTGACTTTC; CDR3: CASSVDISGANVLTF
J: TRBJ1-3; D: -; V: TRBV28; size: -; DNA: TGTGCCAGCAGTTCCCCCGGACAGCGCTCTGGAAACACCATATATTTT; CDR3: CASSSPGQRSGNTIYF
J: TRBJ2-5; D: -; V: TRBV6-5; size: -; DNA: TGTGCCAGCAGTTACACCAGACAACCTCAAGAGACCCAGTACTTC; CDR3: CASSYTRQPQETQYF
J: TRBJ1-2; D: -; V: TRBV19; size: -; DNA: TGTGCCAGTAGTATCAACGGCGGGGTAGGGGGCTACACCTTC; CDR3: CASSINGGVGGYTF
J: TRBJ2-4; D: TRBD1; V: TRBV28; size: once; DNA: TGTGCCAGCAGTTTATACAGGGGCAAGGGGAACATTCAGTACTTC; CDR3: CASSLYRGKGNIQYF
J: TRBJ2-1; D: TRBD2; V: TRBV9; size: once; DNA: TGTGCCAGCAGCGCCACGGGACTAGCGTTAAATGAGCAGTTCTTC; CDR3: CASSATGLALNEQFF
J: TRBJ2-5; D: -; V: TRBV19; size: -; DNA: TGTGCCAGTAACCCCACAGGGAGCCTAGAGACCCAGTACTTC; CDR3: CASNPTGSLETQYF
J: TRBJ2-1; D: -; V: TRBV9; size: -; DNA: TGTGCCAGCAGCGTCGCGTCAAACAGGGGAGGTAATGAGCAGTTCTTC; CDR3: CASSVASNRGGNEQFF
J: TRBJ1-1; D: TRBD1; V: TRBV5-1; size: -; DNA: TGCGCCAGCAGCTGGGGACAGGGAGAGAACACTGAAGCTTTCTTT; CDR3: CASSWGQGENTEAFF